The 32 T cell receptor beta chains below come from one sample, sequenced in a study of CD8 T cells in Susac syndrome. Reverse transcription of about 0.45 to 1 ug RNA was carried out with random hexamers. Using its own MiXCR run on the immunoSEQ multiplex PCR reads, TCRdb lists one record per CDR3 protein. Of some 300,000 distinct CDR3 sequences listed, roughly 85% were seen once; the top ten hold 0.21%. The specimen was CD8+ T cells from PBMCs. These receptor sequences come from a human donor with multiple sclerosis.

The chain employs TRBV2 and TRBJ1-4, with 7 bases lining up with TRBD1. Germline assignment: CDR1 SNHLY and CDR2 FYNNEI. V was clipped by 0 bases and J by 6 bases; unmatched bases: 7. This CDR3 comprises 16 residues. In DNA form, the CDR3 reads TGTGCCAGCAGTGAAGCGCTCGCGGGGACAGATGAAAAACTGTTTTTT. As protein: CASSEALAGTDEKLFF.

This clonotype occurred once. This chain connects TRBV6-5 to TRBJ1-1; D is ambiguous. V lost 4 bases to trimming and J lost 7 bases, with 13 bases between them. CDR3 length equals 13 residues. The germline CDR1 and CDR2 sequences are MNHEY and SVGAGI. The chain's CDR3 is CASSSSRPGEAFF. The CDR3 nucleotides read TGTGCCAGCAGTTCGTCCCGGCCGGGTGAAGCTTTCTTT.

The chain couples TRBV6-1 to TRBJ2-1; D possibly corresponds to TRBD1 (6 bases). CDR1 MNHNS and CDR2 SASEGT come from the germline V gene. The CDR3 consists of 17 residues. The V and J ends lost 7 bases and 0 bases respectively, with 19 bases between them. CDR3 bases: TGTGCCAGCACCCACTTCGACAGGACAAGCTCCTACAATGAGCAGTTCTTC. Its protein is CASTHFDRTSSYNEQFF.

The CDR3 DNA reads TGTGCCACCGGGGATTTAGGCTATGGCTACACCTTC. Amino acid sequence: CATGDLGYGYTF. This sequence joins TRBV19 and TRBJ1-2, with D unclear. Germline CDR1 reads LNHDA; CDR2 reads SQIVND (reference sequence). V lost 10 bases, J lost 4 bases, and 13 bases lay in between. The CDR3 runs to 12 residues.

The chain combines TRBV28 with TRBJ2-7; no definite D call. Germline loops: CDR1 MDHEN, CDR2 SYDVKM. Trimming cost V 8 bases and J 3 bases, with 8 bases left between them. This CDR3 spans 11 amino acids. The CDR3: CASRRLYEQYF. The CDR3 DNA follows: TGTGCCAGCCGCCGCCTCTACGAGCAGTACTTC. The entire variable domain, with the rest obtained from reference TRBV28 and TRBJ2-7, is as follows: DVKVTQSSRYLVKRTGEKVFLECVQDMDHENMFWYRQDPGLGLRLIYFSYDVKMKEKGDIPEGYSVSREKKERFSLILESASTNQTSMYLCASRRLYEQYFGPGTRLTVT.

The rearrangement joins TRBV25-1 to TRBJ2-1; weak D call: TRBD1 (6 bases). This CDR3 spans 16 amino acids. From germline, CDR1 is MGHDK and CDR2 SYGVNS. Trimming removed 5 bases at V and 0 bases at J, with 14 bases between. Here the CDR3 reads CASSPGTFPSYNEQFF. The CDR3 region has the DNA TGTGCCAGCAGTCCTGGGACATTTCCCTCCTACAATGAGCAGTTCTTC.

The gene calls are TRBV11-3 and TRBJ2-1; tentatively, D is TRBD2 (5 bases). Germline loops: CDR1 SGHNT, CDR2 YENEEA. Trimming cost V 5 bases and J 3 bases, with 14 bases left between them. The CDR3 has 15 amino acids. The CDR3 DNA reads TGTGCCAGCAGCCCTAGCTATGACTTCTACAATGAGCAGTTCTTC. It translates to CASSPSYDFYNEQFF.

This clonotype was seen a single time. The V and J genes are TRBV24-1 and TRBJ2-7, with TRBD2 identical over 7 bases. V was clipped by 6 bases and J by 5 bases; unmatched bases: 0. The CDR3 sequence is 11 residues long. Germline lookup yields CDR1 KGHDR and CDR2 SFDVKD. CDR3 in amino acids: CATSLADEQYF. The CDR3 DNA follows: TGTGCCACCAGTCTAGCGGACGAGCAGTACTTC.

The J gene is TRBJ2-2, the V gene TRBV6-2 or TRBV6-3; D gene uncertain. V dropped 4 bases and J dropped 1 base, with 13 bases sitting between them. CDR3 length equals 16 residues. Germline lookup yields CDR1 MNHEY and CDR2 SVGEGT. CDR3 DNA sequence: TGTGCCAGCAGTTCCCCCTCAGTATTGAACACCGGGGAGCTGTTTTTT. It translates to CASSSPSVLNTGELFF.

The chain uses TRBV20-1 and TRBJ2-1; D remains ambiguous. The CDR3 has 15 amino acids. CDR1 and CDR2 (germline): DFQATT, SNEGSKA (reference sequence). The V and J ends lost 6 bases and 5 bases respectively, with 20 bases between them. The DNA of the CDR3 is TGCAGTGCCCGAAACTTGCTCGTGGGCAACAATGAGCAGTTCTTC. It encodes CSARNLLVGNNEQFF.

The gene calls are TRBV29-1 and TRBJ2-1, with TRBD2 identical over 9 bases. Germline V gene sequence: CDR1 SQVTM, CDR2 ANQGSEA. The CDR3 has 14 residues. V shed 3 bases, J shed 5 bases, and the junction held 5 bases outside the gene matches. The CDR3: CSVDRTSDHNEQFF. In nucleotides, the CDR3 is TGCAGCGTTGATCGGACTAGCGATCACAATGAGCAGTTCTTC.

The chain couples TRBV6-5 to TRBJ1-2, with D unclear. The germline V gene has CDR1 MNHEY and CDR2 SVGAGI. The V and J ends lost 0 bases and 4 bases respectively, with 12 bases between them. This CDR3 region has 15 residues. CDR3 sequence (DNA): TGTGCCAGCAGTTACTCACCAGGCGGAACCTATGGCTACACCTTC. Translated, it gives CASSYSPGGTYGYTF.

This chain joins TRBV4-1 and TRBJ1-1; 9 bases are shared with TRBD1. V gave up 4 bases and J gave up 3 bases; unmatched junction bases: 6. Germline lookup yields CDR1 MGHRA and CDR2 YSYEKL. The CDR3 runs 15 residues. CDR3 sequence: CASSPSTGGYTEAFF. CDR3 bases: TGCGCCAGCAGCCCTTCGACAGGGGGATACACTGAAGCTTTCTTT.

This clonotype was found a few times. The chain recombines TRBV7-2 with TRBJ2-1, with D possibly being TRBD1 or TRBD2 (5 bases each). The length of the CDR3 is 15 residues. V was cut by 4 bases and J by 4 bases, with 14 bases left in between. Germline values: CDR1 SGHTA, CDR2 FQGNSA. The CDR3 nucleotides are TGTGCCAGCAGCTCCTGGGACGGAATATACAATGAGCAGTTCTTC. Its protein product is CASSSWDGIYNEQFF.

The rearrangement links TRBV11-1 to TRBJ2-2; D is uncertain. This CDR3 has 17 residues. Trimming cost V 3 bases and J 0 bases, with 14 bases left between them. Germline V gene sequence: CDR1 SGHAT, CDR2 FQDESV (reference sequence). CDR3 bases: TGTGCCAGCAGCTTTCTGATCGGGCTCTCGAACACCGGGGAGCTGTTTTTT. It specifies CASSFLIGLSNTGELFF. Drawing the rest from reference TRBV11-1 and TRBJ2-2, the complete variable domain is EAEVAQSPRYKITEKSQAVAFWCDPISGHATLYWYRQILGQGPELLVQFQDESVVDDSQLPKDRFSAERLKGVDSTLKIQPAELGDSAMYLCASSFLIGLSNTGELFFGEGSRLTVL.

The rearrangement joins TRBV4-3 to TRBJ1-2, with D possibly matching TRBD1 (6 bases). Looked up from germline, CDR1 is LGHNA and CDR2 is YSLEER. The CDR3 is 14 residues long. Trimming took off 1 base at V and 4 bases at J, with 10 bases between the two ends. The CDR3 is CASSQGRGAYGYTF. The CDR3 coding sequence is TGCGCCAGCAGCCAAGGTCGGGGGGCCTATGGCTACACCTTC.

J is TRBJ2-2 and V is TRBV7-9, with 8 bases lining up with TRBD2. The V gene end was trimmed by 10 bases and the J gene end by 5 bases; junction bases not matched to a gene: 3. Per germline, CDR1 SEHNR and CDR2 FQNEAQ (reference sequence). The CDR3 loop spans 12 amino acids. CDR3 region: CAIGGGTGELFF. The CDR3 DNA is TGTGCCATCGGCGGGGGGACCGGGGAGCTGTTTTTT.

The chain combines TRBV4-1 with TRBJ2-1; 9 bases agree with TRBD2. V shed 0 bases, J shed 0 bases, and the junction held 21 bases outside the gene matches. This CDR3 region has 23 residues. Germline CDR1 MGHRA, CDR2 YSYEKL. CDR3 nucleotides: TGCGCCAGCAGCCAAGAGTTTTGTTGTGGGGAGCTAGCGGGATACCGCTCCTACAATGAGCAGTTCTTC. Translation: CASSQEFCCGELAGYRSYNEQFF.

The chain joins TRBV5-4 to TRBJ1-1; tentative D call: TRBD1 (6 bases). Germline lookup yields CDR1 SGHNT and CDR2 YYREEE (reference sequence). CDR3 length: 13 amino acids. V lost 2 bases and J 6 bases, leaving 11 bases between the germline ends. The CDR3 sequence: CASSFGQRAEAFF. The DNA of the CDR3 is TGTGCCAGCAGCTTTGGACAGAGAGCTGAAGCTTTCTTT.

V is TRBV13 and J is TRBJ2-6; D is unresolved. Germline V gives CDR1 PRHDT, CDR2 FYEKMQ (reference sequence). V was pared by 5 bases and J by 0 bases, with 5 bases between. The CDR3 is 14 residues long. CDR3: CASSAYSGANVLTF. In DNA form, the CDR3 reads TGTGCCAGCAGCGCCTACTCTGGGGCCAACGTCCTGACTTTC.

This CDR3 reads CASSPAPGGNEQFF. In DNA, the CDR3 is TGTGCCAGCAGCCCCGCCCCCGGTGGGAATGAGCAGTTCTTC. The V and J genes are TRBV9 and TRBJ2-1; D remains unclear. This CDR3 has 14 residues. Per the germline V gene, CDR1 is SGDLS and CDR2 is YYNGEE. V lost 4 bases to trimming and J lost 7 bases, with 15 bases between them.

This clonotype was recorded only once. The chain couples TRBV5-1 to TRBJ2-1, with a tentative D call TRBD2 (5 bases). CDR1 is SGHRS and CDR2 is YFSETQ in the germline V gene. V was cut by 2 bases and J by 3 bases, with 6 bases left in between. CDR3 length: 13 residues. CDR3 DNA: TGCGCCAGCAGCTTCGAGGGCTACAATGAGCAGTTCTTC. Amino acids: CASSFEGYNEQFF.

The J gene is TRBJ1-2, the V gene TRBV28, with TRBD1 matching over 8 bases. The CDR3 is 19 amino acids. Germline trimming cut 5 bases from V and 2 bases from J; bases unmatched to any gene: 19. Germline assignment: CDR1 MDHEN and CDR2 SYDVKM. CDR3 bases: TGTGCCAGCAGTAACGTTCCCGACAGGGGATGGGGCTACAACTATGGCTACACCTTC. As protein: CASSNVPDRGWGYNYGYTF.

This rearrangement joins TRBV13 to TRBJ1-4; D may be TRBD1 (5 bases). V was pared by 5 bases and J by 0 bases, with 16 bases between. The germline V gene encodes CDR1 PRHDT and CDR2 FYEKMQ (reference sequence). The CDR3 is made up of 17 amino acids. CDR3 sequence: CASSPGTGGATNEKLFF. CDR3 coding DNA: TGTGCCAGCAGCCCTGGGACCGGCGGGGCAACTAATGAAAAACTGTTTTTT.

The chain joins TRBV7-9 to TRBJ2-7; the match to TRBD2 covers 9 bases. CDR1 SEHNR and CDR2 FQNEAQ come from the germline V gene (reference sequence). The CDR3 has 14 residues. J lost 3 bases, V lost 5 bases, and 5 bases had no gene match. CDR3 protein: CASSHGLAHYEQYF. CDR3 sequence (DNA): TGTGCCAGCAGCCATGGACTAGCGCACTACGAGCAGTACTTC. Based on the CDR3 plus reference TRBV7-9 and TRBJ2-7, the full variable domain is DTGVSQNPRHKITKRGQNVTFRCDPISEHNRLYWYRQTLGQGPEFLTYFQNEAQLEKSRLLSDRFSAERPKGSFSTLEIQRTEQGDSAMYLCASSHGLAHYEQYFGPGTRLTVT.

The CDR3 DNA is TGTGCCATCAGGCGAGAGGACCAAGAGACCCAGTACTTC. This codes for CAIRREDQETQYF. J is TRBJ2-5 and V is TRBV10-3; D is unclear. This CDR3 comprises 13 residues. CDR1 is ENHRY and CDR2 is SYGVKD in the germline V gene. Trimming stripped 6 bases from V and 0 bases from J, with 8 bases between.

CDR3 coding DNA: TGCGCCAGCAGCCAAGCAGCTGACAGGGCAAGGGGGCAGTTCTTC. It specifies CASSQAADRARGQFF. The chain has TRBV4-3 and TRBJ2-1, with TRBD1 matching 7 bases. This CDR3 is 15 amino acids long. The V gene's germline CDR1 is LGHNA and CDR2 YSLEER. The trim removed 1 base at V and 12 bases at J, leaving 12 bases unmatched.

This chain connects TRBV20-1 to TRBJ2-1, with 7 nucleotides matching TRBD1. V shed 5 bases, J shed 7 bases, and the junction held 14 bases outside the gene matches. Germline lookup yields CDR1 DFQATT and CDR2 SNEGSKA (reference sequence). The CDR3 extends over 15 amino acids. This chain's CDR3 is CSAFSGTEGVNEQFF. The CDR3, as DNA: TGCAGTGCTTTTTCCGGGACAGAAGGAGTAAATGAGCAGTTCTTC.

CDR3 in amino acids: CASSLQPGTSYEQYF. The CDR3 DNA sequence: TGCGCCAGCAGCCTACAACCCGGGACATCCTACGAGCAGTACTTC. The V call is TRBV4-3, the J call TRBJ2-7, with D possibly TRBD1 on 6 matching bases. The CDR3 is made up of 15 amino acids. Looked up from germline, CDR1 is LGHNA and CDR2 is YSLEER. V was pared by 4 bases and J by 1 base, with 14 bases between.

This clonotype was seen just once. V gene TRBV2 combines with J gene TRBJ2-7; tentatively, D is TRBD2 (7 bases). Germline CDR1 is SNHLY and CDR2 is FYNNEI. V lost 3 bases and J 4 bases, leaving 13 bases between the germline ends. This CDR3 has 14 residues. The CDR3 DNA reads TGTGCCAGCAGTGAGGGGGGGGCAGTGTACGAGCAGTACTTC. Protein product: CASSEGGAVYEQYF. The whole variable domain, remainder taken from reference TRBV2 and TRBJ2-7, is EPEVTQTPSHQVTQMGQEVILRCVPISNHLYFYWYRQILGQKVEFLVSFYNNEISEKSEIFDDQFSVERPDGSNFTLKIRSTKLEDSAMYFCASSEGGAVYEQYFGPGTRLTVT.

In regard to this clonotype: A read error may account for a junction end that differs from germline. V and J are TRBV3-1 and TRBJ2-1; no clear D. The length of the CDR3 is 14 residues. CDR1 LGHDT and CDR2 YNNKEL come from the germline V gene (reference sequence). The CDR3 coding sequence is TGTGCCAGCCGCCAAGCCGCAGTCAACAATGAGCAGTTCTTC. Translation gives CASRQAAVNNEQFF.

The chain uses TRBV18 and TRBJ2-5; 10 bases are shared with TRBD1. With V trimmed by 4 bases and J by 2 bases, 4 bases remained unmatched. The V gene's germline CDR1 is KGHSH and CDR2 LQKENI. The CDR3 has 15 residues. The DNA for the CDR3 is TGTGCCAGCTCACTGCGGGACAGGGGTCAAGAGACCCAGTACTTC. Encoded protein: CASSLRDRGQETQYF.